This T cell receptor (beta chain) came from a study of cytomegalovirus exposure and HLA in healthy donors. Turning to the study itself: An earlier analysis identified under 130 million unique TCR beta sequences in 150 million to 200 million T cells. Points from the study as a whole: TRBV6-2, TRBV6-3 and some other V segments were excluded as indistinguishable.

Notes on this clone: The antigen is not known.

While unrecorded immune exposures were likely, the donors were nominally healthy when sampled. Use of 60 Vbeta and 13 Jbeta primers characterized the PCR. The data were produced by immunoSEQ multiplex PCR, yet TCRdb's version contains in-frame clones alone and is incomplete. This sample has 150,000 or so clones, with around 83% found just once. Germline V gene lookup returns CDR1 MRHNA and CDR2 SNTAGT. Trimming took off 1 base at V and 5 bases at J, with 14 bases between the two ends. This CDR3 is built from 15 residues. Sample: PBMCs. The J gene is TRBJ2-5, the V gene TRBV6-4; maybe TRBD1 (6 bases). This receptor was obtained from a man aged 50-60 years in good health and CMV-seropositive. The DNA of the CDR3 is TGTGCCAGCAGTGACTTAACAGGGTTCCTGGAGACCCAGTACTTC. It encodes CASSDLTGFLETQYF.